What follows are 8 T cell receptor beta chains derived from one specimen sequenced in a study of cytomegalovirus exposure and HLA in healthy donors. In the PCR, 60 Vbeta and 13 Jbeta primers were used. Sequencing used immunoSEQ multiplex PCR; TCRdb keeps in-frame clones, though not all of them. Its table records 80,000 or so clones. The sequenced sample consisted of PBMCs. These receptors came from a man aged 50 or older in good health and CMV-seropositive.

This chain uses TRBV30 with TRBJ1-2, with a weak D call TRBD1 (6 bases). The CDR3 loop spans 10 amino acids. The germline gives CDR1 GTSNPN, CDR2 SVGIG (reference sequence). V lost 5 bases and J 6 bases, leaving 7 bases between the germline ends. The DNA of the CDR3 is TGTGCCTGGGCAGGGGATGGCTACACCTTC. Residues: CAWAGDGYTF.

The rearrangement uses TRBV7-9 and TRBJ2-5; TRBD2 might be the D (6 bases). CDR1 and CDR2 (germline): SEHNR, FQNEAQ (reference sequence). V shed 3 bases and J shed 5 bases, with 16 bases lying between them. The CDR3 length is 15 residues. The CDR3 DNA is TGTGCCAGCAGCTTCGGCAGGGCAGGAGGGGAGACCCAGTACTTC. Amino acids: CASSFGRAGGETQYF.

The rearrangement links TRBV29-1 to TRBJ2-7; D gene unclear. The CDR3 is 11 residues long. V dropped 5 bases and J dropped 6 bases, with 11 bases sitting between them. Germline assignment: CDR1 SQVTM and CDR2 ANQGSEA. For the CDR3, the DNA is TGCAGCGTTATTTTTGGCGGCGAGCAGTACTTC. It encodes CSVIFGGEQYF.

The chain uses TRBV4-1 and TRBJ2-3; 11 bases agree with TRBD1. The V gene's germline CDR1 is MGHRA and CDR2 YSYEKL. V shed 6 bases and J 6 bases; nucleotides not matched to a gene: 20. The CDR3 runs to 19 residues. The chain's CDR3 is CASRAAGGGGQGAGDTQYF. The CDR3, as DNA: TGCGCCAGCAGGGCTGCGGGTGGGGGCGGACAGGGGGCAGGGGATACGCAGTATTTT.

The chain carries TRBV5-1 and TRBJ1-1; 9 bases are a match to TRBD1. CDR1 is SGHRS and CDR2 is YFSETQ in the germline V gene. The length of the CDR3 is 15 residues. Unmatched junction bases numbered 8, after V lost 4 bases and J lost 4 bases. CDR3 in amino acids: CASSRRTGEATEAFF. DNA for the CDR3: TGCGCCAGCAGCCGCCGGACAGGGGAGGCCACTGAAGCTTTCTTT.

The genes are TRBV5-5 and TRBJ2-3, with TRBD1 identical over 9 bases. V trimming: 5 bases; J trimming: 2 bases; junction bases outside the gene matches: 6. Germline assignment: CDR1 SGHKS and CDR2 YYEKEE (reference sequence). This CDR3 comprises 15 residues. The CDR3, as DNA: TGTGCCAGCAGACGGACAGGGGCGATCACAGATACGCAGTATTTT. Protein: CASRRTGAITDTQYF.

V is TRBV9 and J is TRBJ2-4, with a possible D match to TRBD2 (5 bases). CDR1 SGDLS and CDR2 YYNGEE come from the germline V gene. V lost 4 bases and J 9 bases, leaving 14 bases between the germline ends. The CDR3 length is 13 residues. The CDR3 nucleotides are TGTGCCAGCAGCCGGGCCCGGGATAGCATTCAGTACTTC. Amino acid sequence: CASSRARDSIQYF.

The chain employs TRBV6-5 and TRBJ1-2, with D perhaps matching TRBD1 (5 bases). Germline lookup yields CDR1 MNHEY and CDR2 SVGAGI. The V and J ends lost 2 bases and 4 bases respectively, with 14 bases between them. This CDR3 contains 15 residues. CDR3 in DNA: TGTGCCAGCAGTTACGGGGCCGGCAGCCCCTATGGCTACACCTTC. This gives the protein CASSYGAGSPYGYTF.